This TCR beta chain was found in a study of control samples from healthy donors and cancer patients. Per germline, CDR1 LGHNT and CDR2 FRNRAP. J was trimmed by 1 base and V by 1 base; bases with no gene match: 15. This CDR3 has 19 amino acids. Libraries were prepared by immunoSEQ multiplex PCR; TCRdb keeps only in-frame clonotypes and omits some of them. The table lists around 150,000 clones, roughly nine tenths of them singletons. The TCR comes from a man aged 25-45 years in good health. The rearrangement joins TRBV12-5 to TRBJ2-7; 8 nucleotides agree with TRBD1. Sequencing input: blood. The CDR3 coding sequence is TGTGCTAGTGGTTTGGCAAGGACAGGGTCGACCTCCGGGTCCTACGAGCAGTACTTC. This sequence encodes CASGLARTGSTSGSYEQYF.